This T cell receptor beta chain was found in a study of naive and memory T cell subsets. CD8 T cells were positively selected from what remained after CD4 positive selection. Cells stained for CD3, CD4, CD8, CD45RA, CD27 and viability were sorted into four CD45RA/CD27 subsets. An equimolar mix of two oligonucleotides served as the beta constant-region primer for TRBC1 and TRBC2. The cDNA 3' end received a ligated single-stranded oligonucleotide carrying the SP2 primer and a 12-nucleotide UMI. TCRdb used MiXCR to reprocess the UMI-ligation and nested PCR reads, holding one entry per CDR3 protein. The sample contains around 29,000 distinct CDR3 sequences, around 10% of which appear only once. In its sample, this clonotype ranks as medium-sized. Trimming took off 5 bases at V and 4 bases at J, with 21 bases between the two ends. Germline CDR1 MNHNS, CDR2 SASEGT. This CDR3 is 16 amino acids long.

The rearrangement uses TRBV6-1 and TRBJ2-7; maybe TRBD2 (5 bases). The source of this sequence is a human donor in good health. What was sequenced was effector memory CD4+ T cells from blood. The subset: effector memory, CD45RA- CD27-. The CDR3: CASSLVVRAEVYEQYF. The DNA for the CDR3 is TGTGCCAGCAGTTTAGTGGTTCGAGCGGAGGTGTACGAGCAGTACTTC.